The clone carrying this T cell receptor (beta chain) was seen a few times. What it binds is unknown. This record comes from a study of beta chain features in type 1 diabetes. The study's findings and limits: Moderate yet significant TCRB CDR3 shortening was seen in Type 1 diabetes patients in all four CD4+ subsets. For patients and controls alike, PCR might favor shorter templates to the same degree.

Expressed TCRB transcripts got sequenced, as all isolated RNA was reverse transcribed. The method was immunoSEQ multiplex PCR; TCRdb's version includes in-frame clones alone and lacks a portion of them. The sample lists almost 350,000 clones, around a fifth occurring once. The germline V gene encodes CDR1 SEHNR and CDR2 FQNEAQ (reference sequence). This CDR3 is 12 amino acids long. Trimming removed 2 bases at V and 5 bases at J, with 7 bases between. V and J are TRBV7-9 and TRBJ2-7; D unresolved. The sequencing input was naive CD4+ T cells from blood. The clonotype was recovered from a woman between 18 and 29 years old in good health. This chain's CDR3 is CASSLSENEQYF. The CDR3 DNA reads as TGTGCCAGCAGCTTATCGGAGAACGAGCAGTACTTC.